Below are 16 T cell receptor beta chains sequenced from a single sample in a study of human T cells and chemical hapten exposure. TCRdb re-derived calls from the RACE reads in MiXCR, one entry per CDR3 protein. The profile covers roughly 380,000 distinct CDR3 sequences, with around 4.8% appearing a single time and 2% to 2.5% taken by the ten largest. Sample time point: patch test 1, 2 weeks after DPC sensitization. Sample treatment: therapeutic diphenylcyclopropenone sensitization with weekly scalp DPC. The sequencing here drew on whole blood, taken in connection with sensitization to the hapten diphenylcyclopropenone (DPC). Receptors were obtained from a woman between 45 and 65 years old with alopecia areata. Some clones in this sample may be carry-over from other donors' samples.

This clonotype showed up many times. This chain connects TRBV2 to TRBJ1-2; 10 bases map to TRBD1. Germline loops: CDR1 SNHLY, CDR2 FYNNEI. This CDR3 is built from 13 residues. J gave up 3 bases and V 10 bases, and 5 bases lay outside the gene matches. The CDR3: CATSGTGDYGYTF. Written as DNA, the CDR3 is TGTGCCACCTCCGGGACAGGGGACTATGGCTACACCTTC.

This clonotype has at least ten counts. This sequence joins TRBV9 and TRBJ1-1, with TRBD1 matching over 7 bases. Trimming cost V 0 bases and J 1 base; bases outside gene matches: 3. The CDR3 has 15 residues. Germline CDR1 is SGDLS and CDR2 is YYNGEE. CDR3 DNA sequence: TGTGCCAGCAGCGTAGGAGGGGGCCCGAACACTGAAGCTTTCTTT. This gives the protein CASSVGGGPNTEAFF.

There are many counts of this clonotype. The chain has TRBV12-3 or TRBV12-4 and TRBJ1-4; TRBD1 is a possible D gene (6 bases). V was trimmed by 3 bases and J by 5 bases, leaving 10 bases between them. The CDR3 consists of 14 residues. As DNA, the CDR3 is TGTGCCAGCAGTTTGGGGGGCAGAAATGAAAAACTGTTTTTT. Amino acids: CASSLGGRNEKLFF.

This clonotype appeared a few times. V usage is TRBV3-1 and J usage is TRBJ2-7; D possibly corresponds to TRBD1 (6 bases). V was cut by 0 bases and J by 5 bases, with 17 bases left in between. The CDR3 totals 16 residues. Per germline, CDR1 LGHDT and CDR2 YNNKEL (reference sequence). The CDR3 sequence is CASSQDRGGPLHEQYF. In DNA, the CDR3 is TGTGCCAGCAGCCAAGATAGAGGGGGACCGCTCCACGAGCAGTACTTC.

In this sample, this clonotype turned up a few times. A read error may produce the germline difference seen at one junction end. V is TRBV5-4 and J is TRBJ2-1; 9 bases are a match to TRBD2. CDR1 is SGHNT and CDR2 is YYREEE in the germline V gene (reference sequence). The CDR3 length is 14 residues. CDR3 DNA sequence: TGTGCCAGCAGCGCCGAGGTAGCGGGAGAAGTGAAGATCTTC. It translates to CASSAEVAGEVKIF.

Comments on this clonotype: This clone may be a read error of a much larger clone one base away. The chain joins TRBV7-2 to TRBJ1-5; 8 positions match TRBD1. Germline trimming cut 4 bases from V and 3 bases from J; bases unmatched to any gene: 5. Germline V lookup: CDR1 SGHTA, CDR2 FQGNSA. The CDR3 covers 15 residues. The CDR3 DNA reads TGTGCCAGCAGCTCGCAGGGGGCGGACAATCAGCCCCAGCATTTT. Protein: CASSSQGADNQPQHF.

This clonotype showed up many times. The chain has TRBV5-4 and TRBJ2-5; D might be TRBD1 (5 bases). The CDR3 has 14 residues. Germline loops: CDR1 SGHNT, CDR2 YYREEE (reference sequence). V lost 4 bases and J 1 base, leaving 11 bases between the germline ends. This CDR3 reads CASSPPGLQETQYF. The CDR3 DNA follows: TGTGCCAGCAGCCCACCAGGGCTCCAAGAGACCCAGTACTTC.

This clonotype was seen many times. The rearrangement joins TRBV27 to TRBJ1-1, with D possibly matching TRBD1 (5 bases). V lost 8 bases and J 1 base, leaving 14 bases between the germline ends. CDR1 and CDR2 from the germline V gene are MNHEY and SMNVEV (reference sequence). The CDR3 totals 14 residues. CDR3 DNA sequence: TGTGCCAGCGGAGAGGGACGGACGAACACTGAAGCTTTCTTT. Its protein product is CASGEGRTNTEAFF.

This clonotype was recorded at least ten times. The chain has TRBV5-1 and TRBJ1-2; 8 bases are shared with TRBD1. Unmatched junction bases numbered 7, after V lost 3 bases and J lost 6 bases. The germline V gene encodes CDR1 SGHRS and CDR2 YFSETQ. The CDR3 is 14 amino acids. The CDR3: CASSSYRGNNGYTF. In nucleotides, the CDR3 is TGCGCCAGCAGCTCGTACAGGGGGAATAATGGCTACACCTTC. The whole variable domain, remainder taken from reference TRBV5-1 and TRBJ1-2, is KAGVTQTPRYLIKTRGQQVTLSCSPISGHRSVSWYQQTPGQGLQFLFEYFSETQRNKGNFPGRFSGRQFSNSRSEMNVSTLELGDSALYLCASSSYRGNNGYTFGSGTRLTVV.

This clonotype was counted between two and nine times. The genes are TRBV25-1 and TRBJ2-5; D might be TRBD1 or TRBD2, each matching 5 bases. Trimming took 2 bases from V and 4 from J, leaving 14 bases between them. The CDR3 sequence is 15 residues long. Germline V gene data show CDR1 as MGHDK and CDR2 as SYGVNS. CDR3 residues: CASSEGGAGAETQYF. The CDR3 nucleotides are TGTGCCAGCAGTGAAGGCGGAGCCGGGGCAGAGACCCAGTACTTC.

This clonotype has ten or more counts. The gene calls are TRBV29-1 and TRBJ2-5; the D gene could be TRBD1 or TRBD2 (5 bases each). The germline V gene encodes CDR1 SQVTM and CDR2 ANQGSEA. The CDR3 has 12 residues. V gave up 4 bases and J gave up 1 base, with 7 bases separating them. CDR3 amino acids: CSVGGPQETQYF. CDR3 coding DNA: TGCAGCGTTGGGGGACCCCAAGAGACCCAGTACTTC.

The chain couples TRBV7-2 to TRBJ1-2; D gene uncertain. CDR1 and CDR2 from the germline V gene are SGHTA and FQGNSA. V was shortened by 2 bases and J by 4 bases, with 5 bases between the two germline ends. The CDR3 has 12 residues. The DNA for the CDR3 is TGTGCCAGCAGCTTACAGATCTATGGCTACACCTTC. It encodes CASSLQIYGYTF.

This clonotype was observed many times. The chain is built from TRBV7-6 and TRBJ1-2; 11 bases agree with TRBD1. Germline V CDR1 and CDR2: SGHVS, FNYEAQ. V was clipped by 4 bases and J by 2 bases; unmatched bases: 3. The CDR3 runs to 15 residues. The CDR3 coding sequence is TGTGCCAGCAGCTCCCGGACAGGGGGCAACTATGGCTACACCTTC. Its protein product is CASSSRTGGNYGYTF.

As for this clonotype: This clone may be a read error of a much larger clone one base away. The chain combines TRBV20-1 with TRBJ2-3; possibly TRBD2 for D (6 bases). CDR3 length equals 13 residues. Germline V CDR1 and CDR2: DFQATT, SNEGSKA (reference sequence). V was trimmed by 4 bases and J by 1 base, leaving 9 bases between them. CDR3 region: CSATPGGTDTQYF. CDR3 nucleotides: TGCAGTGCTACGCCGGGAGGCACAGATACGCAGTATTTT.

This clonotype turned up a few times. This chain connects TRBV5-1 to TRBJ1-1; 9 bases are shared with TRBD1. This CDR3 comprises 14 residues. CDR1 is SGHRS, CDR2 YFSETQ, per germline. Trimming at V came to 4 bases and at J to 4 bases, leaving 5 bases not matched to a gene. Here the CDR3 DNA reads TGCGCCAGCAGCAGGGGACAGGGCACCACTGAAGCTTTCTTT. Amino acid sequence: CASSRGQGTTEAFF.

The chain is built from TRBV5-6 and TRBJ1-5, with 8 positions matching TRBD1. This CDR3 is built from 16 residues. Germline CDR1 reads SGHDT; CDR2 reads YYEEEE. V dropped 0 bases and J dropped 6; count of bases not matched to a gene: 8. The CDR3 nucleotides read TGTGCCAGCAGCTTGGGTGGGACAGGTAGGGGTCAGCCCCAGCATTTT. Amino acids: CASSLGGTGRGQPQHF. The full variable domain, in which reference TRBV5-6 and TRBJ1-5 provide the parts outside the CDR3, is DAGVTQSPTHLIKTRGQQVTLRCSPKSGHDTVSWYQQALGQGPQFIFQYYEEEERQRGNFPDRFSGHQFPNYSSELNVNALLLGDSALYLCASSLGGTGRGQPQHFGDGTRLSIL.